Sequencing of this T cell receptor (beta chain) was carried out in a study of Graves' ophthalmopathy and Graves' hyperthyroidism. General study findings and limits: It was with about 71% sensitivity and about 72% specificity that the model predicted ophthalmopathy progression.

TCR beta CDR3 regions were amplified from RNA transcripts. An opening RT-PCR round employed HTBI primers and preceded a second-round multiplex PCR. MiXCR was run by TCRdb on the multiplex PCR reads, yielding one entry per CDR3 protein. Altogether about 660,000 distinct CDR3 sequences are present, about 38% being singletons, with the ten largest covering around 3%. The CDR3 runs 18 residues. J lost 1 base, V lost 4 bases, and 15 bases had no gene match. CDR1 and CDR2 from the germline V gene are SGHRS and YFSETQ. Every ophthalmopathy donor presented moderate-to-severe activity, CAS ≥3, NOSPECS ≥4 and duration under 3 months. Additional autoimmune diseases, uncontrolled infections, pregnancy or lactation disqualified patients. Thyroid ultrasound, orbital computed tomography, TRAb, serum thyroxine and clinical symptoms formed the basis of diagnosis. As to this clonotype: Its antigen is unidentified.

The source is an adult man with Graves' ophthalmopathy. The chain has TRBV5-1 and TRBJ2-5; TRBD1 aligns across 8 bases. Sequenced input: peripheral blood. Here the CDR3 reads CASSLRTGLPLSQETQYF. The CDR3 DNA reads as TGCGCCAGCAGCCTACGGACAGGGCTACCACTATCCCAAGAGACCCAGTACTTC.